In this sample, the clone carrying this TCR beta chain turned up a few times. What it binds is not known. This specimen belongs to a study of T cells in Graves' hyperthyroidism and ophthalmopathy. Study in general: Peripheral blood was taken when the disease was first diagnosed, before any treatment began.

TCR beta CDR3 sequences were amplified from RNA transcripts. HTBI primers drove first-round RT-PCR of the TCR CDR3. TCRdb redid the calling of the multiplex PCR reads with MiXCR, one entry per CDR3 protein. The data hold about 640,000 distinct CDR3 sequences, with about a fifth observed a single time. Study conclusions and caveats: Before onset, by a median of 6.5 months, the model predicted ophthalmopathy.

CDR1 is GTSNPN and CDR2 is SVGIG in the germline V gene (reference sequence). There are 13 residues in the CDR3. V was pared by 5 bases and J by 5 bases, with 8 bases of the junction left unmatched. This sequence was found in a man aged 25 to 40 with Graves' ophthalmopathy. V is TRBV30 and J is TRBJ2-7, with TRBD1 matching over 8 bases. The sample was blood. The CDR3 nucleotides read TGTGCCTGGGACCGGGACAGGATAAACGAGCAGTACTTC. It encodes CAWDRDRINEQYF.